This T cell receptor (beta chain) was retrieved from a study of control samples from healthy donors and cancer patients. Libraries were prepared by immunoSEQ multiplex PCR; TCRdb keeps only in-frame clonotypes and omits some of them. The sample comprises about 84,000 clones, 91% of which are singletons, and about 15% rests with the top ten. CDR3 size: 16 residues. Between the trimmed V and J ends, which lost 4 bases and 0 bases, there was a span of 13 bases. Per the germline V gene, CDR1 is ENHRY and CDR2 is SYGVKD. The chain joins TRBV10-3 to TRBJ1-5; the D is unclear. The source is a man under 40 in good health. Source material: blood. CDR3 DNA sequence: TGTGCCATCAGTGTCGCCGGAGGCCATAGCAATCAGCCCCAGCATTTT. Translating it yields CAISVAGGHSNQPQHF.